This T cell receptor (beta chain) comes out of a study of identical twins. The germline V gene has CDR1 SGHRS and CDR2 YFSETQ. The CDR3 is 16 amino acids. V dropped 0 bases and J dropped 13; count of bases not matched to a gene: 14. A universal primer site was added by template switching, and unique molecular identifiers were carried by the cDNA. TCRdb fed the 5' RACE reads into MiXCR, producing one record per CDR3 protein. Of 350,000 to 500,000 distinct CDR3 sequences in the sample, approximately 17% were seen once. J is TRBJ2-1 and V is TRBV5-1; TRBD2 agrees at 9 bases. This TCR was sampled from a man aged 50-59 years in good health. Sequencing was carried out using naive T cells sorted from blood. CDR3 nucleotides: TGCGCCAGCAGCTTGGCTTCGGCGGGGGGGCACTTAAGTCAGTTCTTC. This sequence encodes CASSLASAGGHLSQFF.